This T cell receptor (beta chain) was sequenced during a study of glioma-infiltrating T cells. Study results and limitations: Gliomas, especially low-grade, showed above-expected tissue-blood divergence; non-neoplastic patients showed below.

As for this clonotype: Its antigen is not known.

CDR3 length: 13 residues. Germline V gives CDR1 MDHEN, CDR2 SYDVKM. V gave up 5 bases and J gave up 4 bases; unmatched junction bases: 2. The iRepertoire nested amplicon-rescue multiplex PCR amplified TCR alpha and beta CDR3s from RNA. For one-step reverse transcription and amplification, roughly 95-450 ng of tissue mRNA or PBMC total RNA was used. TCRdb processed the multiplex PCR reads anew with MiXCR; each CDR3 protein has one entry. The sample lists around 140,000 distinct CDR3 sequences, 30% to 40% occurring once. Sequenced: glioma tissue, nonneoplastic brain tissue, or PBMCs (not recorded which). The clonotype originates from a human donor with low-grade glioma or glioblastoma, undergoing nonglioma brain surgery, or in good health (not recorded which). The chain uses TRBV28 and TRBJ2-3, with 8 bases identical to TRBD1. CDR3 protein: CASSRTGPDTQYF. The CDR3 region has the DNA TGTGCCAGCAGTCGGACAGGGCCAGATACGCAGTATTTT.